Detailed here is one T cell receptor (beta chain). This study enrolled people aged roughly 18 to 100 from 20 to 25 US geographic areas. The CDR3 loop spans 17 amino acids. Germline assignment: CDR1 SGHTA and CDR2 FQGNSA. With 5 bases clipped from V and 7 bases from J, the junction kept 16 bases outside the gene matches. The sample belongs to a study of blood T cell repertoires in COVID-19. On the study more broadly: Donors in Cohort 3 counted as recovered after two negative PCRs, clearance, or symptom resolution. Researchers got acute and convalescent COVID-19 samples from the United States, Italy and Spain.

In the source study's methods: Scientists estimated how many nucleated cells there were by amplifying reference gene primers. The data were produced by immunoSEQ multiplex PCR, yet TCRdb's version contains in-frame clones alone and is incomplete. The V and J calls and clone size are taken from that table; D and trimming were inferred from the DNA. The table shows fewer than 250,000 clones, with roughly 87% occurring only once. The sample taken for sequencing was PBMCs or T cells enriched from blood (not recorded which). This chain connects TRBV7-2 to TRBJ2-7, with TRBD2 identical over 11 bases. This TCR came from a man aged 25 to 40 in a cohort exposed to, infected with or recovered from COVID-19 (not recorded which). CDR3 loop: CASSAYTSGGRSWEQYF. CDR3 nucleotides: TGTGCCAGCAGCGCATACACTAGCGGGGGACGGTCATGGGAGCAGTACTTC.